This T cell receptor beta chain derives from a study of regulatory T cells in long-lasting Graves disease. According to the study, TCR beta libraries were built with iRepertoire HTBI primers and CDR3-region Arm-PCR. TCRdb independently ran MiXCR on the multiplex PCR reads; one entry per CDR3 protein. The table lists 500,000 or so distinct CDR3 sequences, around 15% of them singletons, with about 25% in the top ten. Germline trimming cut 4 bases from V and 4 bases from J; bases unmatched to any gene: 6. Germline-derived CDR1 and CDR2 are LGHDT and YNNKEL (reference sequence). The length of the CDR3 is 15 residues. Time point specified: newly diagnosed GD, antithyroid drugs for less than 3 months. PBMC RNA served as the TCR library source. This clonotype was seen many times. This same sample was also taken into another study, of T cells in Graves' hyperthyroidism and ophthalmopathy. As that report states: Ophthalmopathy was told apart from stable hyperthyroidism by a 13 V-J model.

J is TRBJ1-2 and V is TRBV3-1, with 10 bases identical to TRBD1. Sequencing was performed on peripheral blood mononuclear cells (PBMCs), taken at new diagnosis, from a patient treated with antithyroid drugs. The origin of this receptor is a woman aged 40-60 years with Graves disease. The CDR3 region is CASSPSRDRGYGYTF. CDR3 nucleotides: TGTGCCAGCAGCCCTTCCCGGGACAGGGGCTATGGCTACACCTTC.